Listed below are T cell receptor beta chains from one sample, sequenced in a study of blood T cells in healthy people across ages. TCRdb passed the 5' RACE reads through MiXCR, listing each CDR3 protein once. Of more than 750,000 distinct CDR3 sequences listed, about 29% are singletons. These same data were also listed under a study on T cells of mothers and their children.

Sequencing was done on a sample of blood. The receptors were sampled from a woman aged 35 to 49 in good health. Both conserved end residues are part of each CDR3. D genes are given only for firm matches. Not every row has a clone size; where given, it reads once, few, many or a size class.

TRBJ2-3,few,-,TRBV7-4,CASSLEASEADTQYF,TGTGCCAGCAGCTTAGAGGCTAGCGAAGCAGATACGCAGTATTTT
TRBJ2-1,few,-,TRBV6-5,CASSYSRDWGDNEQFF,TGTGCCAGCAGTTATTCCCGGGATTGGGGGGACAATGAGCAGTTCTTC
TRBJ1-2,-,-,TRBV12-5,CASGPDGERHGYTF,TGTGCTAGTGGTCCGGACGGCGAACGCCATGGCTACACCTTC
TRBJ2-1,many,-,TRBV7-6,CASSSTGLSYNEQFF,TGTGCCAGCAGCTCAACAGGGCTATCCTACAATGAGCAGTTCTTC
TRBJ2-3,few,TRBD2,TRBV14,CASSHTTSGGYLSTDTQYF,TGTGCCAGCAGCCATACGACTAGCGGGGGCTACCTTAGCACAGATACGCAGTATTTT
TRBJ2-3,-,-,TRBV5-5,CASSLTDEDTQYF,TGTGCCAGCAGCTTGACCGACGAGGATACGCAGTATTTT
TRBJ1-1,few,TRBD1,TRBV20-1,CSARSGTGGGSTEAFF,TGCAGTGCTAGATCGGGGACAGGGGGAGGATCCACTGAAGCTTTCTTT
TRBJ2-7,few,TRBD2,TRBV11-1,CASSPPGLAPCEQYF,TGTGCCAGCAGCCCGCCGGGACTAGCTCCCTGCGAGCAGTACTTC
TRBJ1-5,few,TRBD1,TRBV4-1,CASSPGQFNQPQHF,TGCGCCAGCAGCCCGGGACAGTTTAATCAGCCCCAGCATTTT
TRBJ2-1,-,TRBD2,TRBV7-6,CASSLERLAGGDEQFF,TGTGCCAGCAGCTTAGAGCGACTAGCGGGAGGAGATGAGCAGTTCTTC
TRBJ2-3,few,TRBD2,TRBV5-1,CASSRLAGETDTQYF,TGCGCCAGCAGCCGACTAGCGGGGGAGACAGATACGCAGTATTTT